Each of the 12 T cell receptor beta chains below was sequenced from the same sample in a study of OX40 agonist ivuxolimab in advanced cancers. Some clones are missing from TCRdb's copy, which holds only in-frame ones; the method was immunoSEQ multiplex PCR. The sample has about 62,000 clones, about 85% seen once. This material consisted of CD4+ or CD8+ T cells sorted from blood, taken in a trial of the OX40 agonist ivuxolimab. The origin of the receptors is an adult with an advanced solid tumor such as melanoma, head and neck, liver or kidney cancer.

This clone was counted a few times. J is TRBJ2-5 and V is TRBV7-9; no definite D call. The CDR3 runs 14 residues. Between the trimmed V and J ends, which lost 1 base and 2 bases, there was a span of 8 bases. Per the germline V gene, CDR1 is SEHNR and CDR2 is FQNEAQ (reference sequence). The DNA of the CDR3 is TGTGCCAGCAGCTTAGTGGGCCCGCAAGAGACCCAGTACTTC. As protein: CASSLVGPQETQYF.

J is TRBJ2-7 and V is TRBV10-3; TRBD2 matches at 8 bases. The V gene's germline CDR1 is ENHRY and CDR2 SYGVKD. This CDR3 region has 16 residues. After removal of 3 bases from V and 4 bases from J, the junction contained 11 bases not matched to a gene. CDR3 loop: CAISDPSGSLNYEQYF. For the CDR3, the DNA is TGTGCCATCAGTGACCCCAGCGGGAGTCTAAATTACGAGCAGTACTTC.

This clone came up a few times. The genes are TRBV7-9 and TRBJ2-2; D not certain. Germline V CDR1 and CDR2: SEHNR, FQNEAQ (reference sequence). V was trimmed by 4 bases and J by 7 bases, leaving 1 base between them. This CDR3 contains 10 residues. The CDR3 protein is CASSYGELFF. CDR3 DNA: TGTGCCAGCAGCTACGGGGAGCTGTTTTTT.

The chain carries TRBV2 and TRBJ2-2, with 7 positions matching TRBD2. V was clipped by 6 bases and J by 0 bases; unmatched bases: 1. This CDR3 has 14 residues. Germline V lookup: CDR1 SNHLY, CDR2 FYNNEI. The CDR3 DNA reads TGTGCCAGCAGGGGAGGGGCGAACACCGGGGAGCTGTTTTTT. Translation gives CASRGGANTGELFF.

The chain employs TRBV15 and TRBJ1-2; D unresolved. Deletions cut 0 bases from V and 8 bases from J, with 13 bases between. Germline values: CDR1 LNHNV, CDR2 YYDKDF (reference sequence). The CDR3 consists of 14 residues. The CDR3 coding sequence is TGTGCCACCAGCAGAGACCGGACCGATGCAGGCTACACCTTC. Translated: CATSRDRTDAGYTF.

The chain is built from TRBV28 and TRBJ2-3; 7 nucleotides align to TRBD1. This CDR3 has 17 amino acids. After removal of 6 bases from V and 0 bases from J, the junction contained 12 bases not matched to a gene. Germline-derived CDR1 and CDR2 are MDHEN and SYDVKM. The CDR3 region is CASRDLLGQASTDTQYF. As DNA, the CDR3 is TGTGCCAGCAGGGACCTCCTCGGACAGGCTAGCACAGATACGCAGTATTTT.

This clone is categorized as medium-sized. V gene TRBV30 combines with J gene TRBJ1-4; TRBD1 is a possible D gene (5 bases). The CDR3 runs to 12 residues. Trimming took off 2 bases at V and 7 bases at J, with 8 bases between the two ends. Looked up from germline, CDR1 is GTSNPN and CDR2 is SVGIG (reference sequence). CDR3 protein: CAWSRQLEKLFF. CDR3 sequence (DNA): TGTGCCTGGAGTAGACAGCTTGAAAAACTGTTTTTT.

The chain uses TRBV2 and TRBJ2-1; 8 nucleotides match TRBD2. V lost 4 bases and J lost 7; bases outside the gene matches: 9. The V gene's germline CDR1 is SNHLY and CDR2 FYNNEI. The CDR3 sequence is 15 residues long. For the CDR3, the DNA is TGTGCCAGCAGTGGCCTAGCTAGCGGGCATAATGAGCAGTTCTTC. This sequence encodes CASSGLASGHNEQFF.

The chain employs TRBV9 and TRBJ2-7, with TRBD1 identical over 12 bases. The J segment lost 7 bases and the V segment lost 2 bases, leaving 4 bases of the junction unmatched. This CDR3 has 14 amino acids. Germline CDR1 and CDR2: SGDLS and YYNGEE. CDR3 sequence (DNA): TGTGCCAGCAGCGTCGGGACAGGGGGCTGGGAGCAGTACTTC. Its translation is CASSVGTGGWEQYF.

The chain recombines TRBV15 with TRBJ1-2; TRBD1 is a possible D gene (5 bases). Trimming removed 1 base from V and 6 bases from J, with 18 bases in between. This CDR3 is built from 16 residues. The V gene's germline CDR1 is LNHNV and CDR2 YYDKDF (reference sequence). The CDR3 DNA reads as TGTGCCACCAGCAGAGGGAATAGGGGCGCTCTAGATGGCTACACCTTC. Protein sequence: CATSRGNRGALDGYTF.

Written as DNA, the CDR3 is TGTGCCAGCAGGCCAATTACAGGGGTCAATGAAAAACTGTTTTTT. Translated: CASRPITGVNEKLFF. The V gene is TRBV6-5, the J gene TRBJ1-4, with 7 bases fitting TRBD1. Trimming took 6 bases from V and 5 from J; bases not matched to a gene: 9. The germline gives CDR1 MNHEY, CDR2 SVGAGI. This CDR3 spans 15 amino acids.

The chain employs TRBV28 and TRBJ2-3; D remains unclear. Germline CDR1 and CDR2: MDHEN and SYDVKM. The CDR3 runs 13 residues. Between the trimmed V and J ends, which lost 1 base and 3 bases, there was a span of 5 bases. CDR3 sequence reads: CASSLSETDTQYF. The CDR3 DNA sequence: TGTGCCAGCAGTTTATCGGAGACAGATACGCAGTATTTT.